This TCR beta chain was recovered during a study of neoadjuvant anti-PD-1 for oral cavity cancer. As for time point: after neoadjuvant nivolumab, at surgical resection. This clone occurred a few times. The protocol was immunoSEQ multiplex PCR, while the TCRdb copy is restricted to in-frame clones and leaves out a portion. The sample records some 14,000 clones, about 81% being singletons. This CDR3 comprises 13 residues. Germline values: CDR1 ENHRY, CDR2 SYGVKD. The ends were cut back, 2 bases at V and 6 bases at J, with 10 bases in the middle. The genes are TRBV10-3 and TRBJ1-1; no clear D. Specimen: PBMCs, collected after nivolumab (anti-PD-1) treatment. The clonotype was recovered from a person between 40 and 80 years old with oral cavity squamous cell carcinoma. CDR3 region: CAISETVWPEAFF. DNA for the CDR3: TGTGCCATCAGTGAGACAGTGTGGCCTGAAGCTTTCTTT.